This TCR beta chain emerged from a study of T cell changes during pregnancy in multiple sclerosis. Data came from immunoSEQ multiplex PCR; TCRdb stores just in-frame clones and leaves some out. The sample lists tens of thousands of clones; approximately 90% were seen once. Germline-derived CDR1 and CDR2 are SGHRS and YFSETQ. CDR3 size: 13 residues. The V gene lost 4 bases and the J gene lost 4 bases, with 9 bases spanning the gap. The rearrangement joins TRBV5-1 to TRBJ2-1; D ambiguous. The sample consisted of peripheral blood, taken in the first trimester of pregnancy. The receptor was isolated from a female donor in good health, enrolled as a control in a pregnancy study. This CDR3 reads CASSPTSYNEQFF. In nucleotides, the CDR3 is TGCGCCAGCAGCCCGACAAGTTACAATGAGCAGTTCTTC.